The 13 T cell receptor beta chains below were found in one sample sequenced in a study of post-analysis software for immune sequencing data. These receptors' antigens are unknown. The TCR beta cDNA libraries carried unique molecular identifiers. TCRdb ran MiXCR on the PCR reads and lists one entry per CDR3 protein. Among about 770,000 distinct CDR3 sequences listed, about half were seen once. General study results and limits: Controls had lower frequencies than patients of roughly five TRBV segments, which included TRBV5-6, TRBV5-1 and TRBV20-1.

Sequencing was carried out using blood. The receptors here all came from a girl aged 10-17 years with multiple sclerosis.

V gene TRBV12-3 or TRBV12-4 combines with J gene TRBJ1-5; 11 nucleotides align to TRBD1. V shed 5 bases and J 6 bases; nucleotides not matched to a gene: 6. The CDR3 loop spans 15 amino acids. The CDR3: CASSRDRGEFQPQHF. The CDR3, as DNA: TGTGCCAGCAGTCGGGACAGGGGGGAGTTTCAGCCCCAGCATTTT.

V is TRBV6-2 or TRBV6-3 and J is TRBJ2-1, with TRBD1 identical over 7 bases. The CDR3 extends over 14 amino acids. Trimming at V came to 5 bases and at J to 4 bases, leaving 5 bases not matched to a gene. The germline CDR1 and CDR2 sequences are MNHEY and SVGEGT. CDR3 in amino acids: CASSAGTDYNEQFF. DNA of the CDR3: TGTGCCAGCAGTGCCGGGACAGATTACAATGAGCAGTTCTTC.

This sequence joins TRBV6-1 and TRBJ2-1, with 12 nucleotides matching TRBD1. The ends lost 2 bases at V and 8 bases at J; junction bases unmatched: 10. Germline-derived CDR1 and CDR2 are MNHNS and SASEGT. There are 17 residues in the CDR3. Written as DNA, the CDR3 is TGTGCCAGCAGTGAACCCCTCTGGGGACAGGGGGCACATGAGCAGTTCTTC. Translating gives CASSEPLWGQGAHEQFF.

The J gene is TRBJ2-5, the V gene TRBV4-1, with 8 bases fitting TRBD1. J was trimmed by 5 bases and V by 2 bases; bases with no gene match: 10. CDR1 and CDR2 from the germline V gene are MGHRA and YSYEKL. CDR3 length equals 16 residues. CDR3 nucleotides: TGCGCCAGCAGCCAATTCGACCAGGGGGCCAAGGAGACCCAGTACTTC. This translates into CASSQFDQGAKETQYF.

The rearrangement links TRBV24-1 to TRBJ2-1, with 8 bases lining up with TRBD1. From germline, CDR1 is KGHDR and CDR2 SFDVKD. The V and J ends lost 1 base and 5 bases, in that order; junction bases with no gene match: 9. The CDR3 totals 17 residues. The chain's CDR3 is CATSDLQDRGRDNEQFF. CDR3 in DNA: TGTGCCACCAGTGATTTACAAGACAGGGGAAGAGACAATGAGCAGTTCTTC.

The rearrangement links TRBV4-1 to TRBJ2-4, with D perhaps matching TRBD1 or TRBD2 (5 bases each). V dropped 4 bases and J dropped 2 bases, with 21 bases sitting between them. Germline assignment: CDR1 MGHRA and CDR2 YSYEKL. CDR3 size: 18 residues. CDR3 DNA sequence: TGCGCCAGCAGCCTCGACCGAGGGCAGGGACGGTCCAAAAACATTCAGTACTTC. As protein: CASSLDRGQGRSKNIQYF.

This clonotype was detected only a few times. The chain is built from TRBV5-1 and TRBJ2-7; 9 nucleotides align to TRBD2. Gene TRBJ2-5 matches the end of the DNA better, so the J call may be wrong. CDR3 length equals 17 residues. Germline V gives CDR1 SGHRS, CDR2 YFSETQ. Here the CDR3 DNA reads TGCGCCAGCAGCTTGGTGGTAGCGGGAGCTAGGGGAGAGACCCAGTACTTC. Protein sequence: CASSLVVAGARGETQYF.

The count of this clonotype is one. The chain recombines TRBV6-1 with TRBJ1-2; 9 bases fit TRBD1. From germline, CDR1 is MNHNS and CDR2 SASEGT. V shed 7 bases and J 3 bases; nucleotides not matched to a gene: 6. The CDR3 is made up of 14 amino acids. CDR3 loop: CASTFRQGDYGYTF. In DNA form, the CDR3 reads TGTGCCAGCACCTTTAGACAGGGGGACTATGGCTACACCTTC.

Only one count was recorded for this clonotype. The V call is TRBV5-1, the J call TRBJ2-5, with D hard to call. The ends were cut back, 5 bases at V and 2 bases at J, with 7 bases in the middle. CDR1 and CDR2 (germline): SGHRS, YFSETQ. This CDR3 comprises 12 residues. The CDR3 DNA reads as TGCGCCAGCAGGAAGAGTCAAGAGACCCAGTACTTC. It specifies CASRKSQETQYF.

This chain joins TRBV27 and TRBJ2-3; D may be TRBD2 (5 bases). Trimming pared 6 bases from V and 4 bases from J, leaving 17 bases between. This CDR3 region has 15 residues. Germline CDR1 MNHEY, CDR2 SMNVEV (reference sequence). CDR3 protein: CASSPGVASPDTQYF. CDR3 DNA: TGTGCCAGCAGCCCCGGGGTAGCTTCCCCAGATACGCAGTATTTT.

The chain recombines TRBV5-1 with TRBJ2-3, with 11 bases lining up with TRBD2. The CDR3 has 14 amino acids. Looked up from germline, CDR1 is SGHRS and CDR2 is YFSETQ. The ends lost 1 base at V and 5 bases at J; junction bases unmatched: 0. The CDR3 region is CASSLTSGRDTQYF. CDR3 nucleotides: TGCGCCAGCAGCTTGACTAGCGGGAGAGATACGCAGTATTTT.

The V gene is TRBV9, the J gene TRBJ2-1; 8 bases line up with TRBD2. The V gene's germline CDR1 is SGDLS and CDR2 YYNGEE. After removal of 3 bases from V and 7 bases from J, the junction contained 12 bases not matched to a gene. The CDR3 spans 16 residues. Written as DNA, the CDR3 is TGTGCCAGCAGCGCACCGGGAGGGCCACTTCGGAATGAGCAGTTCTTC. Protein product: CASSAPGGPLRNEQFF.

For this clonotype: An end of the junction does not agree with germline; a read error may underlie this. The chain uses TRBV28 and TRBJ1-5; the D gene is possibly TRBD1 (6 bases). The CDR3 loop spans 15 amino acids. Germline V gene lookup returns CDR1 MDHEN and CDR2 SYDVKM. CDR3 amino acids: CAGSPRVQGQQPQHF. In nucleotides, the CDR3 is TGTGCCGGCAGTCCGAGGGTGCAGGGACAACAGCCCCAGCATTTT.